The T cell receptor beta chain under discussion was sequenced for a study of blood T cell repertoires in COVID-19. The repertoire was sequenced with immunoSEQ multiplex PCR; TCRdb's copy has only in-frame clones and lacks some. The table has 150,000 to 200,000 clones, about 88% seen once; the top ten hold less than 2%. The CDR3 has 17 amino acids. The chain couples TRBV12-1 to TRBJ2-5; TRBD1, the table's D call, lacks a check against the DNA. TRBV12-1 is recorded as a pseudogene. The clonotype originates from a man between 18 and 35 years old who had recovered from COVID-19. The sample taken for sequencing was peripheral blood. CDR3 in DNA: TGTGCCAGCAGCTTTTGGACAGGACGAACCTACCAAGAGACCCAGTACTTC. Amino acid sequence: CASSFWTGRTYQETQYF.